These T cell receptor beta chains were read from a single sample in a study of cytomegalovirus exposure and HLA in healthy donors. The protocol was immunoSEQ multiplex PCR, while the TCRdb copy is restricted to in-frame clones and leaves out a portion. The repertoire table contains roughly 220,000 clones. The sequencing sample was made of PBMCs. The receptors stem from a girl aged 2-10 years in good health and CMV-seropositive. CDR3s include the opening cysteine and the closing phenylalanine or tryptophan. Fields, in order: D gene, V gene, J gene, CDR3 DNA, CDR3 protein. A D gene is named only where the DNA matches it firmly.

d_gene: NA; v_gene: TRBV18; j_gene: TRBJ1-1; CDR3nt: TGTGCCAGCTCACCACCGCGGTGGACTGAAGCTTTCTTT; CDR3aa: CASSPPRWTEAFF
d_gene: NA; v_gene: TRBV6-5; j_gene: TRBJ2-7; CDR3nt: TGTGCCAGCAGTTACTCAGGGGGTCGATTACCCTACGAGCAGTACTTC; CDR3aa: CASSYSGGRLPYEQYF
d_gene: TRBD1; v_gene: TRBV27; j_gene: TRBJ2-2; CDR3nt: TGTGCCAGCAGTCCAGACAGGGGATACTACACCGGGGAGCTGTTTTTT; CDR3aa: CASSPDRGYYTGELFF
d_gene: TRBD1; v_gene: TRBV5-8; j_gene: TRBJ1-1; CDR3nt: TGTGCCAGCAGCTTGGGGGGGACAGGGATTATCATGAACACTGAAGCTTTCTTT; CDR3aa: CASSLGGTGIIMNTEAFF
d_gene: NA; v_gene: TRBV30; j_gene: TRBJ1-5; CDR3nt: TGTGCCTGGAGTGTCAGGGCGGGGGATCAGCCCCAGCATTTT; CDR3aa: CAWSVRAGDQPQHF
d_gene: NA; v_gene: TRBV7-9; j_gene: TRBJ2-1; CDR3nt: TGTGCCAGCAGATCAACCGGGAAGCGGGACAACTACAATGAGCAGTTCTTC; CDR3aa: CASRSTGKRDNYNEQFF
d_gene: TRBD2; v_gene: TRBV10-2; j_gene: TRBJ2-1; CDR3nt: TGCGCCAGCAGTACGACTAGCGGGGAGATCTCCTACAATGAGCAGTTCTTC; CDR3aa: CASSTTSGEISYNEQFF
d_gene: TRBD2; v_gene: TRBV27; j_gene: TRBJ2-3; CDR3nt: TGTGCCAGCAGTTTATCCAGAGCGGGAGTCCCCACAGATACGCAGTATTTT; CDR3aa: CASSLSRAGVPTDTQYF
d_gene: TRBD1; v_gene: TRBV27; j_gene: TRBJ2-7; CDR3nt: TGTGCCAGCAGTTTGGGGACAGGTGGGGAGCAGTACTTC; CDR3aa: CASSLGTGGEQYF
d_gene: NA; v_gene: TRBV27; j_gene: TRBJ1-1; CDR3nt: TGTGCCAGCAGGAACCCGACAGGACGTCAGGTGGCTTTCTTT; CDR3aa: CASRNPTGRQVAFF
d_gene: NA; v_gene: TRBV5-6; j_gene: TRBJ2-7; CDR3nt: TGTGCCAGCAGCTCGATTTTCACAGGGATTCCCTCCTACGAGCAGTACTTC; CDR3aa: CASSSIFTGIPSYEQYF
d_gene: NA; v_gene: TRBV6-6; j_gene: TRBJ1-5; CDR3nt: TGTGCCAGCAGACCTAAGCATCCTAATCAGCCCCAGCATTTT; CDR3aa: CASRPKHPNQPQHF
d_gene: TRBD2; v_gene: TRBV7-9; j_gene: TRBJ2-2; CDR3nt: TGTGCCAGCAGCTTTAAAGGACTAGCGGGCGGGACCGGGGAGCTGTTTTTT; CDR3aa: CASSFKGLAGGTGELFF
d_gene: NA; v_gene: TRBV4-2; j_gene: TRBJ1-4; CDR3nt: TGTGCCAGCAGCCAAGATACAGGGTTCGAAAAACTGTTTTTT; CDR3aa: CASSQDTGFEKLFF
d_gene: NA; v_gene: TRBV4-1; j_gene: TRBJ1-2; CDR3nt: TGCGCCAGCAGCCCCGGGGGGGTCCAGGGGAACTATGGCTACACCTTC; CDR3aa: CASSPGGVQGNYGYTF
d_gene: TRBD2; v_gene: TRBV7-2; j_gene: TRBJ2-7; CDR3nt: TGTGCCAGCAGCTTAGAGAGCGGGAGAGCTGGGTACGAGCAGTACTTC; CDR3aa: CASSLESGRAGYEQYF
d_gene: TRBD2; v_gene: TRBV11-2; j_gene: TRBJ2-1; CDR3nt: TGTGCCAGCAGCTTATCGGCTAGCGGGAGTCTCCGCAATGAGCAGTTCTTC; CDR3aa: CASSLSASGSLRNEQFF
d_gene: NA; v_gene: TRBV27; j_gene: TRBJ1-1; CDR3nt: TGTGCCAGAGATACAGGGTTACCTTCCATGAACACTGAAGCTTTCTTT; CDR3aa: CARDTGLPSMNTEAFF
d_gene: NA; v_gene: TRBV21-1; j_gene: TRBJ1-5; CDR3nt: TGTGCCAGCAGCAAAGCGCAGCGGGGGAGCAATCAGCCCCAGCATTTT; CDR3aa: CASSKAQRGSNQPQHF
d_gene: TRBD1; v_gene: TRBV11-2; j_gene: TRBJ2-7; CDR3nt: TGTGCCAGCAGCTTACGGACAGGGGTCTACGAGCAGTACTTC; CDR3aa: CASSLRTGVYEQYF
d_gene: NA; v_gene: TRBV18; j_gene: TRBJ2-1; CDR3nt: TGTGCCAGCTCACTACCTAGCAATGGTGAGCAGTTCTTC; CDR3aa: CASSLPSNGEQFF
d_gene: TRBD1; v_gene: TRBV7-6; j_gene: TRBJ2-7; CDR3nt: TGTGCCAGCAGAGGGACAGGGAGTGACGAGCAGTACTTC; CDR3aa: CASRGTGSDEQYF
d_gene: TRBD2; v_gene: TRBV11-1; j_gene: TRBJ2-1; CDR3nt: TGTGCCAGCACGGGACTAGCGGGACAAAATGAGCAGTTCTTC; CDR3aa: CASTGLAGQNEQFF
d_gene: NA; v_gene: TRBV19; j_gene: TRBJ1-1; CDR3nt: TGTGCCAGTAGTATTCAATGGGAGAGGAACACTGAAGCTTTCTTT; CDR3aa: CASSIQWERNTEAFF